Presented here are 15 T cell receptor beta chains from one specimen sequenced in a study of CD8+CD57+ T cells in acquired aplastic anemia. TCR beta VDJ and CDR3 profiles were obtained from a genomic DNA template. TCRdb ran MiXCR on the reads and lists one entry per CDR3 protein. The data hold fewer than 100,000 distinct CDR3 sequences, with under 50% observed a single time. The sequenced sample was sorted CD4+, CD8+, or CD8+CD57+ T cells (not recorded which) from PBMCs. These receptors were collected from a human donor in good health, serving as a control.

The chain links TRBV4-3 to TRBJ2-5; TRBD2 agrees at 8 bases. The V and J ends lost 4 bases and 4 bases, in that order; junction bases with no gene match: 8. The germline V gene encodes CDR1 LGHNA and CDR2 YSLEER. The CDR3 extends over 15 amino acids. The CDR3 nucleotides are TGCGCCAGCAGCCCCGGGGGGGCAGTCCGAGAGACCCAGTACTTC. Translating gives CASSPGGAVRETQYF.

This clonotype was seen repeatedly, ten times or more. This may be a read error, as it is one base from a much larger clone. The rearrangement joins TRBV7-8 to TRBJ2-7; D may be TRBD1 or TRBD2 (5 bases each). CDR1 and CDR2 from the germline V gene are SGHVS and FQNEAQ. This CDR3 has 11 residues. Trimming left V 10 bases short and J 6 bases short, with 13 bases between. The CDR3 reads CATRVGTEQYF. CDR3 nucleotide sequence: TGTGCCACCAGGGTAGGGACCGAGCAGTACTTC.

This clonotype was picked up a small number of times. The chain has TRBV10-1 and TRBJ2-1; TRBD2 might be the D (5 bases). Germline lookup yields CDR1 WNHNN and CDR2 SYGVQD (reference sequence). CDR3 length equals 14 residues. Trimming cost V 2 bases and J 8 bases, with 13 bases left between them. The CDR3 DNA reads TGCGCCAGCAGTGAGACCCTAGCTACCGATGAGCAGTTCTTC. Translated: CASSETLATDEQFF.

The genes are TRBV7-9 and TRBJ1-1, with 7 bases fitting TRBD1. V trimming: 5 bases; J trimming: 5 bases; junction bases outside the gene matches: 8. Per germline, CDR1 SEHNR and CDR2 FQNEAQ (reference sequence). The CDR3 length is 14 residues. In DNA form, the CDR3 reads TGTGCCAGCAGCGTGACAGGGATTGGGACTGAAGCTTTCTTT. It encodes CASSVTGIGTEAFF.

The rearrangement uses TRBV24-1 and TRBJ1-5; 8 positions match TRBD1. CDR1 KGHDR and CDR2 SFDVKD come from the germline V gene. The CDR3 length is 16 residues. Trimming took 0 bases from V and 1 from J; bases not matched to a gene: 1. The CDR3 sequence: CATSDLQGASNQPQHF. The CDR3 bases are TGTGCCACCAGTGATTTGCAGGGGGCGAGCAATCAGCCCCAGCATTTT.

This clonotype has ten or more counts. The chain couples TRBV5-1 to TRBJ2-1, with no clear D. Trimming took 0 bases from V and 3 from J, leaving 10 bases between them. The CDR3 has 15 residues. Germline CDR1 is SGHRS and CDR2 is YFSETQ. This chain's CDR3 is CASSLEGEYYNEQFF. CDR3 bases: TGCGCCAGCAGCTTGGAGGGCGAGTACTACAATGAGCAGTTCTTC.

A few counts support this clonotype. CDR3 in amino acids: CASSLQGGDYGYTF. CDR3 bases: TGCGCCAGCAGCTTGCAGGGAGGGGACTATGGCTACACCTTC. The rearrangement uses TRBV5-1 and TRBJ1-2; the D gene is possibly TRBD1 (5 bases). The germline V gene encodes CDR1 SGHRS and CDR2 YFSETQ. Trimming cost V 1 base and J 3 bases, with 10 bases left between them. There are 14 residues in the CDR3.

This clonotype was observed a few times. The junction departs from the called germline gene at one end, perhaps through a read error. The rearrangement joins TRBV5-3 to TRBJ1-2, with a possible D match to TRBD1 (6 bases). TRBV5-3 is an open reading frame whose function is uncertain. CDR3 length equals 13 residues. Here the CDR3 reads CASSWGTSYGYTF. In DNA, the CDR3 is TGTGCCAGCAGCTGGGGGACAAGCTATGGCTACACCTTC.

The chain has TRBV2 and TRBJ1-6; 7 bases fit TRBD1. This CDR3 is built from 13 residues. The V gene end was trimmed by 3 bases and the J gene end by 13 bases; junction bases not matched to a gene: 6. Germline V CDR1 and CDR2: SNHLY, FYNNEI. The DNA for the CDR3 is TGTGCCAGCAGTGACTTCCAGGGGGATCCCCTCCACTTT. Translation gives CASSDFQGDPLHF.

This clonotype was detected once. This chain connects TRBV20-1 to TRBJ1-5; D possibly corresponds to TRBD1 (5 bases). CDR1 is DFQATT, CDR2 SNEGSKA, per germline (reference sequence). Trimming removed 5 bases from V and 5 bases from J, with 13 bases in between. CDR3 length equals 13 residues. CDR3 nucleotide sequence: TGCAGTGCTTCTAACCCAGGGTATCAGCCCCAGCATTTT. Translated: CSASNPGYQPQHF.

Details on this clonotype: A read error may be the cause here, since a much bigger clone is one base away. The CDR3 coding sequence is TGTGCCAGCAGCGCCGCGGGGGACACTGAAGCTTTCTTT. Its translation is CASSAAGDTEAFF. This chain joins TRBV25-1 and TRBJ1-1; TRBD1 is a possible D gene (5 bases). Trimming removed 6 bases from V and 3 bases from J, with 11 bases in between. CDR1 is MGHDK and CDR2 is SYGVNS in the germline V gene. The CDR3 spans 13 residues.

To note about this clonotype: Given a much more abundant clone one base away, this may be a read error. The CDR3 protein is CASGPLSGLSSYEQYF. The CDR3 DNA is TGCGCCAGCGGCCCACTATCGGGTCTCAGCTCCTACGAGCAGTACTTC. The chain employs TRBV5-1 and TRBJ2-7; no reliable D call. V was shortened by 7 bases and J by 0 bases, with 20 bases between the two germline ends. The CDR3 consists of 16 residues. Germline V CDR1 and CDR2: SGHRS, YFSETQ.

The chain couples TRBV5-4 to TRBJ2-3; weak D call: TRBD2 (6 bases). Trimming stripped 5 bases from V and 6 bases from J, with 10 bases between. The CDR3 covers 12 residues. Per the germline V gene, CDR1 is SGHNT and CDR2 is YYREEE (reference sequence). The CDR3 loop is CASSPRGDTQYF. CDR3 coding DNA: TGTGCCAGCAGTCCACGGGGGGATACGCAGTATTTT.

As DNA, the CDR3 is TGCAGTGCCTTCAGGGCAGGGAACGAGCAGTACGTC. Protein sequence: CSAFRAGNEQYV. The chain uses TRBV20-1 and TRBJ2-7; maybe TRBD1 (5 bases). The CDR3 runs 12 residues. Germline V gene data show CDR1 as DFQATT and CDR2 as SNEGSKA (reference sequence). V was shortened by 6 bases and J by 5 bases, with 14 bases between the two germline ends.

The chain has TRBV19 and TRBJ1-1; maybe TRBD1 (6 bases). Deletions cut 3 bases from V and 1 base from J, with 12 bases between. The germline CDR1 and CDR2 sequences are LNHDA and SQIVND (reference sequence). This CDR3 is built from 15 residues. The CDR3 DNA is TGTGCCAGTAGTATCAGGGGACGGAAGAACACTGAAGCTTTCTTT. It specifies CASSIRGRKNTEAFF.